This T cell receptor (beta chain) was observed in a study of T cell responses to AZD1222 COVID-19 vaccine. Study context: Second-dose schedules of about 4 or about 12 weeks were combined.

The method was immunoSEQ multiplex PCR; TCRdb's version includes in-frame clones alone and lacks a portion of them. This table has about 130,000 clones, under 95% appearing once. Notes on this clone: As yet, its antigen is unknown.

General study points: Unmutated regions of variants are reportedly targeted by nearly half of spike-specific TCRs. Samples come after the peak T cell response, not at day 14.

Sequences were derived from peripheral blood, sampled on day 0 of AZD1222 vaccination. This TCR derives from an adult in good health.

The CDR3 DNA follows: TGTGCCAGTAGTAACACCGCCCAATTGGTCGACACTGAAGCTTTCTTT. Amino acid sequence: CASSNTAQLVDTEAFF. The chain links TRBV19 to TRBJ1-1; D is ambiguous. The ends were cut back, 4 bases at V and 3 bases at J, with 18 bases in the middle. Germline CDR1 is LNHDA and CDR2 is SQIVND (reference sequence). This CDR3 region has 16 residues.